These 26 T cell receptor beta chains came from one sample sequenced in a study of response to subunit inactivated influenza vaccine. TCRdb re-called the RT-PCR reads through MiXCR, storing one row per CDR3 protein. This table has about 570,000 distinct CDR3 sequences, around 10% appearing once. These data are also associated with another study on T cells expressing NK-cell markers. That study adds: Template switching by 5'RACE with UMIs generated the TCR beta cDNA.

The source material was PBMCs from blood, sampled on the day of vaccination. These receptors were obtained from a man aged 45-65 years who received an inactivated influenza vaccine.

This clonotype has more than one count but fewer than ten. The rearrangement uses TRBV5-5 and TRBJ1-2, with a weak D call TRBD1 (5 bases). Trimming pared 3 bases from V and 0 bases from J, leaving 9 bases between. There are 14 residues in the CDR3. From germline, CDR1 is SGHKS and CDR2 YYEKEE (reference sequence). The CDR3 DNA follows: TGTGCCAGCAGCTGGGACGGAGCTAACTATGGCTACACCTTC. It translates to CASSWDGANYGYTF.

This clonotype was seen more than once but under ten times. The chain links TRBV3-1 to TRBJ2-1, with D possibly being TRBD2 (6 bases). With 4 bases removed from V and 12 bases from J, the gap between germline ends came to 13 bases. The CDR3 runs 12 residues. CDR1 and CDR2 from the germline V gene are LGHDT and YNNKEL (reference sequence). CDR3 protein: CASSPSAGPQFF. Written as DNA, the CDR3 is TGTGCCAGCAGCCCCTCAGCGGGCCCGCAGTTCTTC.

V gene TRBV4-2 combines with J gene TRBJ2-1; the D gene is possibly TRBD2 (6 bases). The CDR3 loop spans 17 amino acids. Germline CDR1 reads LGHNA; CDR2 reads YNFKEQ. The germline V and J ends were trimmed by 1 base and 9 bases, with 22 bases remaining between them. As DNA, the CDR3 is TGTGCCAGCAGCCAAGTGTTGACTGGGCAGGTCGGGGGTGAGCAGTTCTTC. This encodes CASSQVLTGQVGGEQFF.

The rearrangement links TRBV5-1 to TRBJ2-5; weak D call: TRBD2 (6 bases). Trimming took 0 bases from V and 4 from J, leaving 13 bases between them. Germline lookup yields CDR1 SGHRS and CDR2 YFSETQ. The length of the CDR3 is 15 residues. CDR3 nucleotides: TGCGCCAGCAGCTTGGCAGCCGGAGGGATAGAGACCCAGTACTTC. Its protein product is CASSLAAGGIETQYF. The whole variable domain, filled in from reference TRBV5-1 and TRBJ2-5, reads KAGVTQTPRYLIKTRGQQVTLSCSPISGHRSVSWYQQTPGQGLQFLFEYFSETQRNKGNFPGRFSGRQFSNSRSEMNVSTLELGDSALYLCASSLAAGGIETQYFGPGTRLLVL.

Many counts were recorded for this clonotype. V gene TRBV29-1 combines with J gene TRBJ1-2; D not resolved. CDR1 is SQVTM, CDR2 ANQGSEA, per germline. V was pared by 3 bases and J by 7 bases, with 12 bases between. This CDR3 has 12 amino acids. The CDR3 here is CSVETVASGYTF. CDR3 in DNA: TGCAGCGTTGAGACCGTAGCGAGTGGCTACACCTTC.

V usage is TRBV11-2 and J usage is TRBJ2-7; 8 bases are shared with TRBD1. The germline gives CDR1 SGHAT, CDR2 FQNNGV. The CDR3 covers 14 residues. Trimming took 5 bases from V and 5 from J; bases not matched to a gene: 8. The CDR3 DNA reads TGTGCCAGCAGCCACTCCAGGGGGCACAACGAGCAGTACTTC. Protein sequence: CASSHSRGHNEQYF. The full variable domain, its missing parts supplied by reference TRBV11-2 and TRBJ2-7, is EAGVAQSPRYKIIEKRQSVAFWCNPISGHATLYWYQQILGQGPKLLIQFQNNGVVDDSQLPKDRFSAERLKGVDSTLKIQPAKLEDSAVYLCASSHSRGHNEQYFGPGTRLTVT.

This clonotype was seen a handful of times. The J gene is TRBJ2-5, the V gene TRBV6-5, with a possible D match to TRBD1 (5 bases). With 2 bases removed from V and 4 bases from J, the gap between germline ends came to 23 bases. CDR1 is MNHEY and CDR2 is SVGAGI in the germline V gene. The CDR3 runs 18 residues. The CDR3 bases are TGTGCCAGCAGTTACACGCAGTACGGTTTCAGGCAGGGAGAGACCCAGTACTTC. Amino acid sequence: CASSYTQYGFRQGETQYF.

The chain carries TRBV7-9 and TRBJ2-7; D call uncertain. Between the trimmed V and J ends, which lost 6 bases and 3 bases, there was a span of 21 bases. This CDR3 is 16 amino acids long. Germline loops: CDR1 SEHNR, CDR2 FQNEAQ (reference sequence). CDR3 amino acids: CASSPRDGRLLYEQYF. In nucleotides, the CDR3 is TGTGCCAGCAGTCCCCGCGACGGACGTCTCCTCTACGAGCAGTACTTC.

J is TRBJ1-1 and V is TRBV6-2 or TRBV6-3; weak D call: TRBD1 (6 bases). The germline V and J ends were trimmed by 4 bases and 0 bases, with 27 bases remaining between them. The CDR3 spans 20 residues. Germline CDR1 and CDR2: MNHEY and SVGEGT. CDR3 sequence: CASSFLTLGQGRVMNTEAFF. For the CDR3, the DNA is TGTGCCAGCAGTTTTCTGACTTTGGGGCAGGGGAGGGTTATGAACACTGAAGCTTTCTTT.

The chain joins TRBV5-1 to TRBJ2-2, with D uncertain. CDR1 is SGHRS, CDR2 YFSETQ, per germline. Trimming removed 4 bases from V and 1 base from J, with 8 bases in between. This CDR3 has 14 amino acids. DNA for the CDR3: TGCGCCAGCAGCCAGAACAAGAACACCGGGGAGCTGTTTTTT. Translation gives CASSQNKNTGELFF.

The genes are TRBV7-9 and TRBJ2-1; 7 bases align to TRBD2. CDR1 and CDR2 (germline): SEHNR, FQNEAQ (reference sequence). CDR3 length equals 14 residues. Trimming removed 6 bases from V and 4 bases from J; junction bases left unmatched: 6. CDR3 amino acids: CASSPRLAYNEQFF. In nucleotides, the CDR3 is TGTGCCAGCAGTCCCCGACTAGCTTACAATGAGCAGTTCTTC.

V usage is TRBV3-1 and J usage is TRBJ1-1; maybe TRBD1 (6 bases). CDR3 length equals 19 residues. V was clipped by 1 base and J by 5 bases, with 26 bases between them. Per the germline V gene, CDR1 is LGHDT and CDR2 is YNNKEL (reference sequence). The chain's CDR3 is CASSQGDIRGRRVGTEAFF. Here the CDR3 DNA reads TGTGCCAGCAGCCAAGGGGATATACGGGGGCGCCGGGTAGGGACTGAAGCTTTCTTT.

The table lists this clonotype with a few counts. V gene TRBV19 combines with J gene TRBJ1-1; no clear D gene. The CDR3 length is 16 residues. Germline values: CDR1 LNHDA, CDR2 SQIVND (reference sequence). With 4 bases removed from V and 1 base from J, the gap between germline ends came to 16 bases. In DNA, the CDR3 is TGTGCCAGTAGTACCCCATCGGGCAGGACGAACACTGAAGCTTTCTTT. Translating it yields CASSTPSGRTNTEAFF.

As DNA, the CDR3 is TGTGCCAGCAGTTTCCGGGCAGGGGACGGCTACACCTTC. Translation: CASSFRAGDGYTF. The chain is built from TRBV27 and TRBJ1-2, with D perhaps matching TRBD1 (6 bases). Trimming removed 3 bases from V and 8 bases from J, with 13 bases in between. Germline assignment: CDR1 MNHEY and CDR2 SMNVEV (reference sequence). The CDR3 is 13 residues long.

This chain uses TRBV20-1 with TRBJ1-1; D may be TRBD1 (5 bases). CDR1 is DFQATT, CDR2 SNEGSKA, per germline (reference sequence). CDR3 size: 15 residues. The V gene lost 4 bases and the J gene lost 0 bases, with 15 bases spanning the gap. The CDR3 sequence: CSATSGRSMNTEAFF. For the CDR3, the DNA is TGCAGTGCTACTTCGGGACGGAGCATGAACACTGAAGCTTTCTTT.

This clonotype was seen only a few times. The chain couples TRBV29-1 to TRBJ2-7; possibly TRBD1 or TRBD2 for D (5 bases each). CDR1 is SQVTM and CDR2 is ANQGSEA in the germline V gene. The CDR3 covers 13 residues. The DNA of the CDR3 is TGCAGTGTGCAAGGGACGGGCTCCTACGAGCAGTACTTC. Encoded protein: CSVQGTGSYEQYF.

The V and J genes are TRBV6-2 or TRBV6-3 and TRBJ2-1; D may be TRBD2 (6 bases). CDR3 size: 16 residues. Trimming took 6 bases from V and 3 from J, leaving 18 bases between them. Germline assignment: CDR1 MNHEY and CDR2 SVGEGT. CDR3 region: CASSRIGMGGYNEQFF. The CDR3 region has the DNA TGTGCCAGCAGCCGAATTGGAATGGGGGGCTACAATGAGCAGTTCTTC.

The chain uses TRBV28 and TRBJ1-4; perhaps TRBD1 as D (5 bases). The germline CDR1 and CDR2 sequences are MDHEN and SYDVKM. There are 14 residues in the CDR3. The V gene lost 5 bases and the J gene lost 10 bases, with 17 bases spanning the gap. CDR3 nucleotides: TGTGCCAGCAGTCCTAAAACAGGCCTGGGAAAACTGTTTTTT. The encoded protein is CASSPKTGLGKLFF. The variable domain in full, with the rest retrieved from reference TRBV28 and TRBJ1-4, is DVKVTQSSRYLVKRTGEKVFLECVQDMDHENMFWYRQDPGLGLRLIYFSYDVKMKEKGDIPEGYSVSREKKERFSLILESASTNQTSMYLCASSPKTGLGKLFFGSGTQLSVL.

The genes are TRBV5-1 and TRBJ1-4; 8 bases are a match to TRBD1. Trimming cost V 4 bases and J 8 bases; bases outside gene matches: 7. Germline values: CDR1 SGHRS, CDR2 YFSETQ. This CDR3 contains 14 residues. The CDR3: CASSVGQAGEKLFF. CDR3 DNA: TGCGCCAGCAGCGTGGGACAGGCGGGGGAAAAACTGTTTTTT.

Worth noting for this clonotype: A read error may account for a junction end that differs from germline. The V call is TRBV20-1, the J call TRBJ2-1, with TRBD2 matching 13 bases. This CDR3 spans 17 amino acids. Per the germline V gene, CDR1 is DFQATT and CDR2 is SNEGSKA (reference sequence). The DNA of the CDR3 is TGCTGTGCTAGAGGGGGACTAGCGGGGTCCCCCGGCAATGAGCAGTTCTTC. Amino acid sequence: CCARGGLAGSPGNEQFF.

V is TRBV4-1 and J is TRBJ2-7, with TRBD2 as a possible D gene (5 bases). Trimming removed 1 base at V and 2 bases at J, with 15 bases between. Germline loops: CDR1 MGHRA, CDR2 YSYEKL. This CDR3 has 16 residues. CDR3 sequence: CASSQGPGNSPYEQYF. The CDR3 nucleotides are TGCGCCAGCAGCCAAGGTCCGGGGAATAGCCCCTACGAGCAGTACTTC.

This chain links TRBV5-4 with TRBJ2-7; maybe TRBD1 (6 bases). Germline CDR1 reads SGHNT; CDR2 reads YYREEE (reference sequence). This CDR3 is 14 amino acids long. Trimming stripped 4 bases from V and 0 bases from J, with 11 bases between. This CDR3 reads CASSPGQFSYEQYF. The CDR3 coding sequence is TGTGCCAGCAGCCCGGGACAATTCTCCTACGAGCAGTACTTC.

This clonotype occurred a few times. The V and J genes are TRBV2 and TRBJ2-5; 8 nucleotides line up with TRBD1. Germline CDR1 SNHLY, CDR2 FYNNEI. V gave up 2 bases and J gave up 6 bases; unmatched junction bases: 5. CDR3 length: 14 residues. This chain's CDR3 is CASSEPGGGKTQYF. CDR3 nucleotides: TGTGCCAGCAGTGAACCAGGGGGCGGGAAGACCCAGTACTTC.

There are many counts of this clonotype. V is TRBV12-3 or TRBV12-4 and J is TRBJ2-5; the match to TRBD2 covers 7 bases. The CDR3 is 15 amino acids. With 1 base clipped from V and 5 bases from J, the junction kept 7 bases outside the gene matches. CDR3 loop: CASSLDRGVGETQYF. The CDR3 bases are TGTGCCAGCAGTTTAGATCGGGGGGTCGGGGAGACCCAGTACTTC.

The chain joins TRBV29-1 to TRBJ2-5, with D possibly matching TRBD2 (5 bases). CDR3 length: 12 amino acids. From germline, CDR1 is SQVTM and CDR2 ANQGSEA. Trimming shortened V by 4 bases and J by 5 bases, and 11 bases separated the two germline ends. CDR3 sequence (DNA): TGCAGCGTTGTAGAGGGCCTGGAGACCCAGTACTTC. Translation gives CSVVEGLETQYF.

This clonotype was seen more than once but under ten times. The chain links TRBV9 to TRBJ2-1, with D maybe TRBD1 (6 bases). With 1 base removed from V and 8 bases from J, the gap between germline ends came to 10 bases. The CDR3 has 13 amino acids. CDR1 and CDR2 from the germline V gene are SGDLS and YYNGEE. The CDR3 spells CASSVYRADEQFF. In DNA, the CDR3 is TGTGCCAGCAGCGTATACAGGGCTGATGAGCAGTTCTTC.